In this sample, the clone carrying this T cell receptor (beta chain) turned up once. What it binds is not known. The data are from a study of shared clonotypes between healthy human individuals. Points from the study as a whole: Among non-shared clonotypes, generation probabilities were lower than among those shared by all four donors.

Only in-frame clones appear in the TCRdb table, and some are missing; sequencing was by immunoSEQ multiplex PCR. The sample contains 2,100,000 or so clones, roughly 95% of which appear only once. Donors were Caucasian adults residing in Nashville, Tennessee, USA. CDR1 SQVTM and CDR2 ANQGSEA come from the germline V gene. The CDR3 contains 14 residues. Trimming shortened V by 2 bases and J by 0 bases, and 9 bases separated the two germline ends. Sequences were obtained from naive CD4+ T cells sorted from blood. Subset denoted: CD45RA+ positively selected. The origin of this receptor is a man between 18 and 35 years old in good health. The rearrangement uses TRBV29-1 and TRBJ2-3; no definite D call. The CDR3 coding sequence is TGCAGCGTTGAAAAAGCGACTAGCACAGATACGCAGTATTTT. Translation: CSVEKATSTDTQYF.